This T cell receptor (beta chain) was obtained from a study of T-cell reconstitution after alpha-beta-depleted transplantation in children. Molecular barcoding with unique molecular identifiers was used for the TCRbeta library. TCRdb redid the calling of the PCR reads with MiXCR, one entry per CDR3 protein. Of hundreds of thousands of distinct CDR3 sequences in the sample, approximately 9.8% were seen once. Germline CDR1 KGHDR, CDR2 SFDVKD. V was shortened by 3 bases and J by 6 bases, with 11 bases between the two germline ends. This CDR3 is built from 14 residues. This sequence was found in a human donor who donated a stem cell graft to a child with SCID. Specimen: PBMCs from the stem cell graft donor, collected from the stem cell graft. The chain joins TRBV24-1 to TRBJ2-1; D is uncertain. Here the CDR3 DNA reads TGTGCCACCAGTGATCGCAGGAAAGTCAATGAGCAGTTCTTC. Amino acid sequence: CATSDRRKVNEQFF.